These 18 T cell receptor beta chains originate from one sample sequenced in a study of Graves' ophthalmopathy and Graves' hyperthyroidism. Scientists amplified the TCR beta CDR3 regions from RNA transcripts. Investigators did first-round RT-PCR with HTBI primers, then second-round multiplex PCR. Using its own MiXCR run on the multiplex PCR reads, TCRdb lists one record per CDR3 protein. The sample consists of approximately 1.2 million distinct CDR3 sequences, about 35% of them appearing once. Sequences were obtained from peripheral blood or thyroid tissue (not recorded which). These receptors were taken from an adult man with Graves' hyperthyroidism.

This clonotype was seen ten or more times. V usage is TRBV29-1 and J usage is TRBJ2-2; 7 bases are shared with TRBD2. Germline V gene data show CDR1 as SQVTM and CDR2 as ANQGSEA. V was clipped by 4 bases and J by 4 bases; unmatched bases: 3. CDR3 length: 13 residues. CDR3 region: CSVVSGVTGELFF. CDR3 sequence (DNA): TGCAGCGTTGTGAGCGGGGTCACCGGGGAGCTGTTTTTT.

The gene calls are TRBV6-5 and TRBJ2-5; TRBD1 is a possible D gene (6 bases). This CDR3 is 14 amino acids long. V dropped 6 bases and J dropped 5 bases, with 16 bases sitting between them. CDR1 is MNHEY, CDR2 SVGAGI, per germline. CDR3 sequence reads: CASRDRPTMETQYF. CDR3 nucleotide sequence: TGTGCCAGCAGAGACAGGCCAACGATGGAGACCCAGTACTTC.

There are many counts of this clonotype. The chain has TRBV19 and TRBJ1-5; 8 bases are a match to TRBD1. V lost 8 bases, J lost 7 bases, and 7 bases stayed unmatched. This CDR3 is built from 13 residues. From germline, CDR1 is LNHDA and CDR2 SQIVND (reference sequence). The CDR3 DNA reads as TGTGCCAGTGGGAAACAGGGGGGCCAGCCCCAGCATTTT. Its translation: CASGKQGGQPQHF.

This clonotype was found many times. The chain is built from TRBV10-3 and TRBJ1-1, with TRBD1 as a possible D gene (6 bases). This CDR3 contains 17 residues. The germline V gene encodes CDR1 ENHRY and CDR2 SYGVKD. The germline V and J ends were trimmed by 5 bases and 1 base, with 20 bases remaining between them. Here the CDR3 reads CAISNARDTQRNTEAFF. The CDR3 DNA is TGTGCCATCAGTAACGCACGGGACACCCAAAGGAACACTGAAGCTTTCTTT.

Remarks on this clonotype: A much more abundant neighbour one base away suggests this may be a read error. This rearrangement joins TRBV5-6 to TRBJ1-1; the D is unclear. Germline V gene sequence: CDR1 SGHDT, CDR2 YYEEEE. The CDR3 loop spans 12 amino acids. This CDR3 reads CASRTPGTEALF. The DNA of the CDR3 is TGTGCCAGCAGGACCCCGGGTACTGAAGCTCTCTTT.

Points on this clonotype: At one end, the junction sequence differs from germline, possibly due to a read error. The chain joins TRBV19 to TRBJ2-7; weak D call: TRBD2 (6 bases). The germline CDR1 and CDR2 sequences are LNHDA and SQIVND (reference sequence). The CDR3 spans 12 residues. The chain's CDR3 is CASVSGSYGQYF. CDR3 bases: TGTGCCAGTGTTAGCGGATCCTACGGGCAGTACTTC.

The chain employs TRBV12-3 or TRBV12-4 and TRBJ2-7; 8 positions match TRBD1. The end of the DNA is better explained by TRBJ2-1, so the J call may be wrong. This CDR3 has 14 residues. The CDR3 coding sequence is TGTGCCAGCAGTGGACAGGGTGTTGGGAATGAGCAGTTCTTC. It yields the protein CASSGQGVGNEQFF.

This clonotype was seen repeatedly, ten times or more. This sequence joins TRBV12-3 or TRBV12-4 and TRBJ2-7; D remains unclear. This CDR3 comprises 11 residues. V lost 5 bases, J lost 7 bases, and 9 bases lay in between. Here the CDR3 DNA reads TGTGCCAGCAGTGTGACAAGGGAGCAGTACTTC. It specifies CASSVTREQYF.

This chain links TRBV7-9 with TRBJ2-7; a possible D gene is TRBD2 (5 bases). Germline CDR1 is SEHNR and CDR2 is FQNEAQ (reference sequence). The CDR3 sequence is 17 residues long. With 1 base removed from V and 1 base from J, the gap between germline ends came to 17 bases. The DNA for the CDR3 is TGTGCCAGCAGCTTAGGTTCTGGAGGCGGGCAATCCTACGAGCAGTACTTC. The encoded protein is CASSLGSGGGQSYEQYF.

This clonotype appeared many times. The rearrangement links TRBV2 to TRBJ2-5; D gene uncertain. With 2 bases removed from V and 3 bases from J, the gap between germline ends came to 7 bases. The CDR3 consists of 13 residues. Germline CDR1 SNHLY, CDR2 FYNNEI. The CDR3 nucleotides read TGTGCCAGCAGTGAATGGGCAGAAGAGACCCAGTACTTC. It specifies CASSEWAEETQYF.

This clonotype came up many times. This chain connects TRBV29-1 to TRBJ2-7, with a weak D call TRBD2 (6 bases). Trimming pared 4 bases from V and 5 bases from J, leaving 15 bases between. This CDR3 has 13 amino acids. The V gene's germline CDR1 is SQVTM and CDR2 ANQGSEA. The CDR3 coding sequence is TGCAGCGTTGTGTCCGGGGGAGTGGACGAGCAGTACTTC. This gives the protein CSVVSGGVDEQYF.

As to this clonotype: A much larger clone sits a single nucleotide away, making a read error possible. The chain employs TRBV24-1 and TRBJ2-2; possible D gene TRBD2, 5 bases. Germline CDR1 reads KGHDR; CDR2 reads SFDVKD. The CDR3 contains 15 residues. CDR3 residues: CATKQNRGNTGEPFF. The CDR3 DNA sequence: TGTGCCACCAAGCAAAACCGAGGGAACACCGGGGAGCCGTTTTTT.

This clonotype showed up just a few times. The V gene is TRBV27, the J gene TRBJ1-1; D not certain. Looked up from germline, CDR1 is MNHEY and CDR2 is SMNVEV (reference sequence). This CDR3 is 12 amino acids long. The germline V and J ends were trimmed by 6 bases and 5 bases, with 10 bases remaining between them. CDR3 residues: CASRKSGTEAFF. The CDR3 bases are TGTGCCAGCAGGAAAAGTGGAACTGAAGCTTTCTTT.

This clonotype was found many times. This chain uses TRBV7-2 with TRBJ2-2; D remains ambiguous. Trimming left V 1 base short and J 0 bases short, with 9 bases between. Per the germline V gene, CDR1 is SGHTA and CDR2 is FQGNSA. The CDR3 spans 16 residues. CDR3 sequence: CASSLVVGSNTGELFF. The CDR3 DNA is TGTGCCAGCAGCTTAGTTGTAGGGTCGAACACCGGGGAGCTGTTTTTT. The full variable domain, its missing parts supplied by reference TRBV7-2 and TRBJ2-2, is GAGVSQSPSNKVTEKGKDVELRCDPISGHTALYWYRQSLGQGLEFLIYFQGNSAPDKSGLPSDRFSAERTGGSVSTLTIQRTQQEDSAVYLCASSLVVGSNTGELFFGEGSRLTVL.

The chain couples TRBV29-1 to TRBJ1-1, with 9 bases aligning to TRBD1. Germline CDR1 SQVTM, CDR2 ANQGSEA. The CDR3 spans 13 residues. V trimming: 6 bases; J trimming: 5 bases; junction bases outside the gene matches: 7. DNA for the CDR3: TGCAGCGTCGCCACAGGGGGCTCGACTGAAGCTTTCTTT. It yields the protein CSVATGGSTEAFF.

The chain carries TRBV24-1 and TRBJ1-5, with D maybe TRBD1 (5 bases). The CDR3 sequence is 13 residues long. Germline CDR1 KGHDR, CDR2 SFDVKD. Trimming took off 4 bases at V and 11 bases at J, with 14 bases between the two ends. The CDR3 loop is CATSDGGLETQHF. In DNA form, the CDR3 reads TGTGCCACCAGTGACGGGGGTTTGGAGACCCAGCATTTT.

Ten or more counts support this clonotype. An end of the junction differs from the germline gene, which may be a read error. The V call is TRBV7-9, the J call TRBJ1-5; D uncertain. The CDR3 consists of 14 residues. Per germline, CDR1 SEHNR and CDR2 FQNEAQ (reference sequence). CDR3 DNA: TGTACCAGCAGCTTAGGATCAACAGTACAGCCCCAGCATTTT. It is translated as CTSSLGSTVQPQHF.

The rearrangement links TRBV2 to TRBJ1-1, with D hard to call. CDR3 length: 13 residues. The V gene lost 11 bases and the J gene lost 1 base, with 14 bases spanning the gap. Per germline, CDR1 SNHLY and CDR2 FYNNEI. CDR3 DNA sequence: TGTGCCGGTGAGAGGGCCGCGAACACTGAAGCTTTCTTT. Its protein is CAGERAANTEAFF.